Listed here are 2 T cell receptor beta chains from one sample, sequenced in a study of cytomegalovirus exposure and HLA in healthy donors. Libraries were prepared by immunoSEQ multiplex PCR; TCRdb keeps only in-frame clonotypes and omits some of them. The sample lists about 110,000 clones, approximately 87% seen once, with approximately 1.5% in the top ten. Material for sequencing was PBMCs. These receptors all stem from a woman aged 25 to 39 in good health and CMV-seropositive.

The rearrangement joins TRBV10-3 to TRBJ2-1, with 10 bases matching TRBD1. The CDR3 is made up of 15 amino acids. CDR1 is ENHRY, CDR2 SYGVKD, per germline. V lost 5 bases, J lost 6 bases, and 7 bases stayed unmatched. CDR3 DNA: TGTGCCATCAGTACCGGGACAGGGGTGATCAATGAGCAGTTCTTC. Translation gives CAISTGTGVINEQFF.

J is TRBJ2-5 and V is TRBV5-1; tentative D call: TRBD1 (6 bases). Germline V CDR1 and CDR2: SGHRS, YFSETQ. Trimming took 4 bases from V and 9 from J, leaving 19 bases between them. The length of the CDR3 is 14 residues. DNA for the CDR3: TGCGCCAGCAGCCCCGGGCCGGACCCAGGGGCCCAGTACTTC. Amino acid sequence: CASSPGPDPGAQYF. The entire variable domain, with the rest obtained from reference TRBV5-1 and TRBJ2-5, is as follows: KAGVTQTPRYLIKTRGQQVTLSCSPISGHRSVSWYQQTPGQGLQFLFEYFSETQRNKGNFPGRFSGRQFSNSRSEMNVSTLELGDSALYLCASSPGPDPGAQYFGPGTRLLVL.